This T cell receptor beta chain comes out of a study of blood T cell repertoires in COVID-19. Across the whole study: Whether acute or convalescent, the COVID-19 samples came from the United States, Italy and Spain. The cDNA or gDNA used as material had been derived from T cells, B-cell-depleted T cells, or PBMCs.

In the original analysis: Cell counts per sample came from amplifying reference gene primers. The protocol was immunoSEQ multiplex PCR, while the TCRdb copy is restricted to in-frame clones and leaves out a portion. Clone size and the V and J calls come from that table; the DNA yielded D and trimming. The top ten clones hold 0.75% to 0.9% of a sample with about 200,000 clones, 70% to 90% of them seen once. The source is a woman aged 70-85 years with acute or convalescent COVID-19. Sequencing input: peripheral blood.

Here the CDR3 DNA reads TGCGCCAGCAGCCAGGGACTAGCGGGTCTTAACACCGGGGAGCTGTTTTTT. Residues: CASSQGLAGLNTGELFF. The chain couples TRBV4-1 to TRBJ2-2; 12 bases are a match to TRBD2. The CDR3 totals 17 residues. Unmatched junction bases numbered 4, after V lost 3 bases and J lost 2 bases. CDR1 is MGHRA, CDR2 YSYEKL, per germline.